A single sample is the source of the 25 T cell receptor beta chains below, sequenced in a study of blood T cells in healthy people across ages. Through a sample-barcoded 5' primer and a J-beta primer mix, a second PCR was run for about 6 to 11 cycles. One entry per CDR3 protein results from TCRdb running MiXCR on the 5' RACE reads. The sample gives about 1.8 million distinct CDR3 sequences, 40% to 55% of which show up once; 2.1% is in the top ten. The source material was blood. The receptors come from a woman aged 40-49 years in good health.

The chain links TRBV6-5 to TRBJ2-5; 11 positions match TRBD2. The J call is in doubt because the DNA end fits TRBJ2-7 better. Germline V gene data show CDR1 as MNHEY and CDR2 as SVGAGI. This CDR3 contains 21 residues. CDR3 residues: CASSFYTPSPQLAGVTYEQYF. The CDR3 DNA sequence: TGTGCCAGCAGTTTCTACACCCCCTCCCCACAACTAGCGGGAGTTACCTACGAGCAGTACTTC.

The chain carries TRBV20-1 and TRBJ1-5; D is undetermined. This CDR3 is 11 amino acids long. Germline V gene lookup returns CDR1 DFQATT and CDR2 SNEGSKA (reference sequence). Trimming shortened V by 2 bases and J by 4 bases, and 3 bases separated the two germline ends. CDR3 nucleotide sequence: TGCAGTGCTAGAATGAATCAGCCCCAGCATTTT. It encodes CSARMNQPQHF.

The V and J genes are TRBV20-1 and TRBJ2-7; 9 bases map to TRBD2. The CDR3 consists of 15 residues. Germline trimming cut 0 bases from V and 7 bases from J; bases unmatched to any gene: 10. Germline V gene lookup returns CDR1 DFQATT and CDR2 SNEGSKA (reference sequence). CDR3 sequence reads: CSARDRAGGYNEQYF. The DNA of the CDR3 is TGCAGTGCTAGAGACCGAGCGGGGGGCTACAATGAGCAGTACTTC.

V and J are TRBV3-1 and TRBJ1-2; D is uncertain. The germline CDR1 and CDR2 sequences are LGHDT and YNNKEL (reference sequence). V was cut by 8 bases and J by 6 bases, with 13 bases left in between. The length of the CDR3 is 12 residues. CDR3: CASRLDKDGYTF. The CDR3 nucleotides read TGTGCCAGCCGATTAGACAAGGATGGCTACACCTTC.

The chain has TRBV7-9 and TRBJ1-4; a possible D gene is TRBD1 (5 bases). The CDR3 has 15 amino acids. In germline, CDR1 is SEHNR, CDR2 FQNEAQ (reference sequence). Trimming pared 5 bases from V and 6 bases from J, leaving 16 bases between. The CDR3 coding sequence is TGTGCCAGCAGCATTACGGTGCGAGGGGATGAAAAACTGTTTTTT. It translates to CASSITVRGDEKLFF.

This clonotype was counted a few times. V gene TRBV27 combines with J gene TRBJ2-3; 12 bases are shared with TRBD2. CDR1 is MNHEY, CDR2 SMNVEV, per germline (reference sequence). This CDR3 has 20 residues. V dropped 2 bases and J dropped 0; count of bases not matched to a gene: 12. Here the CDR3 DNA reads TGTGCCAGCAGTTTAGGTTTCGGGCTAGCGGGGGGGACTAGCACAGATACGCAGTATTTT. Residues: CASSLGFGLAGGTSTDTQYF.

V and J are TRBV20-1 and TRBJ2-5; D is unclear. Germline V lookup: CDR1 DFQATT, CDR2 SNEGSKA (reference sequence). CDR3 length equals 12 residues. V gave up 4 bases and J gave up 1 base, with 7 bases separating them. DNA for the CDR3: TGCAGTGCTACTAGTTCCCAAGAGACCCAGTACTTC. This translates into CSATSSQETQYF.

The gene calls are TRBV2 and TRBJ2-3; 8 bases line up with TRBD1. This CDR3 comprises 15 residues. Unmatched junction bases numbered 7, after V lost 6 bases and J lost 2 bases. Per germline, CDR1 SNHLY and CDR2 FYNNEI. DNA for the CDR3: TGTGCCAGCAGGCGGACAGGGAGTTACACAGATACGCAGTATTTT. Amino acid sequence: CASRRTGSYTDTQYF.

This clonotype was seen more than once but under ten times. This chain connects TRBV20-1 to TRBJ2-1, with a tentative D call TRBD1 (5 bases). The CDR3 is 10 amino acids. Germline assignment: CDR1 DFQATT and CDR2 SNEGSKA (reference sequence). Trimming pared 4 bases from V and 8 bases from J, leaving 6 bases between. The CDR3 spells CSAIRDEQFF. The CDR3 region has the DNA TGCAGTGCTATCAGGGATGAGCAGTTCTTC.

With respect to this clonotype: The junction does not match germline at one end; this may be a read error. The CDR3 reads CVSSLISETQYF. For the CDR3, the DNA is TGTGTCAGCAGCTTAATCTCGGAGACTCAGTACTTC. The chain joins TRBV11-2 to TRBJ2-7; D remains unclear. The CDR3 is made up of 12 amino acids. The V gene's germline CDR1 is SGHAT and CDR2 FQNNGV.

The chain recombines TRBV6-1 with TRBJ2-7, with D possibly called TRBD1 or TRBD2 (5 bases each). V was pared by 6 bases and J by 3 bases, with 21 bases between. In germline, CDR1 is MNHNS, CDR2 SASEGT. This CDR3 comprises 16 residues. CDR3 region: CASRKALGTPDYEQYF. CDR3 bases: TGTGCCAGCAGAAAAGCGCTCGGGACCCCTGACTACGAGCAGTACTTC.

This clonotype came up a few times. The V and J genes are TRBV7-9 and TRBJ2-5; TRBD2 matches 10 bases. The length of the CDR3 is 17 residues. Trimming at V came to 1 base and at J to 2 bases, leaving 7 bases not matched to a gene. Per germline, CDR1 SEHNR and CDR2 FQNEAQ (reference sequence). The CDR3 here is CASSLDATSGAQETQYF. CDR3 nucleotides: TGTGCCAGCAGCTTAGATGCCACTAGCGGGGCACAAGAGACCCAGTACTTC. Complete variable domain (other parts from reference TRBV7-9 and TRBJ2-5): DTGVSQNPRHKITKRGQNVTFRCDPISEHNRLYWYRQTLGQGPEFLTYFQNEAQLEKSRLLSDRFSAERPKGSFSTLEIQRTEQGDSAMYLCASSLDATSGAQETQYFGPGTRLLVL.

The chain has TRBV4-3 and TRBJ2-3, with TRBD2 identical over 10 bases. Germline values: CDR1 LGHNA, CDR2 YSLEER. The CDR3 contains 15 residues. The J segment lost 8 bases and the V segment lost 1 base, leaving 6 bases of the junction unmatched. This CDR3 is CASSQAGTSETTQYF. The CDR3 DNA reads TGCGCCAGCAGCCAAGCCGGGACTAGCGAGACTACGCAGTATTTT.

Only a few counts were recorded for this clonotype. This chain connects TRBV4-3 to TRBJ2-1, with 9 bases fitting TRBD2. There are 16 residues in the CDR3. In germline, CDR1 is LGHNA, CDR2 YSLEER. V lost 0 bases and J lost 2; bases outside the gene matches: 2. DNA of the CDR3: TGCGCCAGCAGCCAAGATCTAGCGGGGCCCTACAATGAGCAGTTCTTC. This encodes CASSQDLAGPYNEQFF.

J is TRBJ2-3 and V is TRBV7-2; D may be TRBD1 or TRBD2 (5 bases each). Germline V gene lookup returns CDR1 SGHTA and CDR2 FQGNSA. The CDR3 is 16 amino acids. Between the trimmed V and J ends, which lost 1 base and 0 bases, there was a span of 11 bases. The CDR3 is CASSLGGTYSTDTQYF. In nucleotides, the CDR3 is TGTGCCAGCAGCTTAGGGGGGACCTATAGCACAGATACGCAGTATTTT.

The V call is TRBV14, the J call TRBJ2-1; a weak D match, TRBD2 (6 bases). The CDR3 covers 16 residues. Germline-derived CDR1 and CDR2 are SGHDN and FVKESK. V lost 4 bases and J 8 bases, leaving 21 bases between the germline ends. The CDR3 DNA reads TGTGCCAGCAGCCCTCTTGCCCTAAACTGGGACTATGAGCAGTTCTTC. Translation gives CASSPLALNWDYEQFF.

V usage is TRBV24-1 and J usage is TRBJ2-7; D remains ambiguous. Germline CDR1 KGHDR, CDR2 SFDVKD. V dropped 4 bases and J dropped 5 bases, with 17 bases sitting between them. The CDR3 length is 15 residues. This CDR3 reads CATSDPTKGWNEQYF. The CDR3 coding sequence is TGTGCCACCAGTGACCCCACCAAGGGTTGGAACGAGCAGTACTTC.

The chain uses TRBV6-5 and TRBJ1-4; D may be TRBD1 (5 bases). The CDR3 runs 14 residues. Deletions cut 2 bases from V and 8 bases from J, with 12 bases between. Germline assignment: CDR1 MNHEY and CDR2 SVGAGI. The CDR3 coding sequence is TGTGCCAGCAGTTACCTAAGAGGGGAGGAAAAACTGTTTTTT. Its protein is CASSYLRGEEKLFF.

The V call is TRBV19, the J call TRBJ1-2; 7 bases fit TRBD1. This CDR3 has 14 residues. Germline V gene lookup returns CDR1 LNHDA and CDR2 SQIVND (reference sequence). With V trimmed by 4 bases and J by 1 base, 3 bases remained unmatched. CDR3 sequence (DNA): TGTGCCAGTAGTACCGGACAGGTTAACTATGGCTACACCTTC. This sequence encodes CASSTGQVNYGYTF.

This sequence joins TRBV7-9 and TRBJ1-2; 8 bases align to TRBD1. This CDR3 has 18 amino acids. Losses at the gene ends were 4 bases for V and 2 bases for J; bases not matched to a gene: 15. Germline lookup yields CDR1 SEHNR and CDR2 FQNEAQ (reference sequence). CDR3: CASSSTGTGRNHNYGYTF. The CDR3 DNA sequence: TGTGCCAGCAGCTCTACCGGGACAGGAAGGAACCACAACTATGGCTACACCTTC.

In its sample, this clonotype was seen many times. This chain connects TRBV5-1 to TRBJ2-1; a possible D gene is TRBD1 (6 bases). Germline CDR1 is SGHRS and CDR2 is YFSETQ. V was trimmed by 3 bases and J by 7 bases, leaving 26 bases between them. The CDR3 length is 18 residues. This CDR3 reads CASSSTSRQVRIGNEQFF. The CDR3 region has the DNA TGCGCCAGCAGCTCCACGTCCCGACAGGTCCGGATCGGGAATGAGCAGTTCTTC. Full variable domain (remainder filled in from reference TRBV5-1 and TRBJ2-1): KAGVTQTPRYLIKTRGQQVTLSCSPISGHRSVSWYQQTPGQGLQFLFEYFSETQRNKGNFPGRFSGRQFSNSRSEMNVSTLELGDSALYLCASSSTSRQVRIGNEQFFGPGTRLTVL.

The rearrangement uses TRBV20-1 and TRBJ1-5; the D is unclear. CDR1 and CDR2 (germline): DFQATT, SNEGSKA (reference sequence). This CDR3 is 14 amino acids long. Between the trimmed V and J ends, which lost 3 bases and 1 base, there was a span of 10 bases. CDR3 DNA sequence: TGCAGTGCTAGGGAAGGCGCAAGCAATCAGCCCCAGCATTTT. This sequence encodes CSAREGASNQPQHF.

In its sample, this clonotype was seen a few times. CDR3 DNA: TGCGCCAGCAGCTTGGAAGGGACAGGGAATTCACCCCTCCACTTT. Translated, it gives CASSLEGTGNSPLHF. The chain carries TRBV5-1 and TRBJ1-6; the match to TRBD1 covers 9 bases. This CDR3 has 15 amino acids. Per the germline V gene, CDR1 is SGHRS and CDR2 is YFSETQ. J was trimmed by 7 bases and V by 0 bases; bases with no gene match: 2.

V usage is TRBV24-1 and J usage is TRBJ2-1, with D perhaps given as TRBD1 or TRBD2 (6 bases each). The CDR3 extends over 16 amino acids. CDR1 KGHDR and CDR2 SFDVKD come from the germline V gene. The ends were cut back, 4 bases at V and 0 bases at J, with 12 bases in the middle. This chain's CDR3 is CATSEPGGSSYNEQFF. The CDR3 region has the DNA TGTGCCACCAGTGAACCCGGGGGCAGCTCCTACAATGAGCAGTTCTTC.

With respect to this clonotype: One end of the junction does not line up with germline, which may come from a read error. This rearrangement joins TRBV7-9 to TRBJ2-3; possibly TRBD1 or TRBD2 for D (6 bases each). The CDR3 totals 16 residues. Germline V gives CDR1 SEHNR, CDR2 FQNEAQ (reference sequence). In DNA form, the CDR3 reads TGTGCCAGCAGCTTGGCCCGGGGGCCCAGCACAGATGCGCAGTATTTT. Protein product: CASSLARGPSTDAQYF.